One sample yielded the 24 T cell receptor beta chains listed below, sequenced in a study of cytomegalovirus exposure and HLA in healthy donors (dated by TCRdb to the late 2010s). The method behind the library was the immunoSEQ multiplex PCR assay. The multiplex PCR relied on a mix of 60 forward primers for TCR Vbeta segments and 13 reverse primers for TCR Jbeta segments. Held by TCRdb, this immuneACCESS table contains in-frame sequences only and omits some clones. Under half of the omission traces to an unresolved V gene where checked; the cause of the rest is unknown. For this sample there are about 140,000 clones; 80% appear just once. Of the sample, around 5% falls within the top ten clones. The specimen sequenced was PBMCs. These receptors were obtained from a male donor in good health and CMV-seronegative.

V gene TRBV6-5 combines with J gene TRBJ1-2; D might be TRBD1 (5 bases). Trimming shortened V by 0 bases and J by 6 bases, and 14 bases separated the two germline ends. Germline CDR1 MNHEY, CDR2 SVGAGI. The CDR3 is 15 amino acids. This chain's CDR3 is CASSYSQGWVDGYTF. DNA for the CDR3: TGTGCCAGCAGTTACTCGCAGGGTTGGGTCGATGGCTACACCTTC.

V gene TRBV5-8 combines with J gene TRBJ1-2; TRBD1 matches 7 bases. The CDR3 length is 12 residues. V dropped 6 bases and J dropped 1; count of bases not matched to a gene: 0. Germline CDR1 SGHTS, CDR2 YDEGEE. CDR3 DNA: TGTGCCAGCAACAGGGGTAACTATGGCTACACCTTC. Protein sequence: CASNRGNYGYTF.

The chain carries TRBV9 and TRBJ1-6; possible D gene TRBD1, 6 bases. Germline V lookup: CDR1 SGDLS, CDR2 YYNGEE. The ends were cut back, 2 bases at V and 0 bases at J, with 6 bases in the middle. The CDR3 length is 15 residues. This CDR3 reads CASSVGASYNSPLHF. The CDR3 nucleotides are TGTGCCAGCAGCGTGGGGGCCTCCTATAATTCACCCCTCCACTTT.

The DNA for the CDR3 is TGTGCCATCAGTGGAGGAGCAGGGCGAGACAATTCACCCCTCCACTTT. Translation gives CAISGGAGRDNSPLHF. This chain joins TRBV10-3 and TRBJ1-6; a weak D match, TRBD1 (5 bases). The CDR3 covers 16 residues. Trimming took 4 bases from V and 7 from J, leaving 17 bases between them. Germline values: CDR1 ENHRY, CDR2 SYGVKD.

Points on this clone: The conserved phenylalanine or tryptophan is not found at the CDR3 terminus, so this likely reflects a read error. The chain has TRBV30 and TRBJ1-2, with TRBD1 matching over 9 bases. CDR3 length: 15 residues. J was trimmed by 4 bases and V by 0 bases; bases with no gene match: 6. From germline, CDR1 is GTSNPN and CDR2 SVGIG (reference sequence). The CDR3 here is CAWSVRDRVGYGYTS. The DNA of the CDR3 is TGTGCCTGGAGTGTAAGGGACAGGGTTGGCTATGGCTACACCTCC.

As for this clone: At one end, the junction sequence differs from germline, possibly due to a read error. This chain joins TRBV15 and TRBJ1-4; TRBD1 aligns across 8 bases. CDR3 length: 16 amino acids. CDR1 is LNHNV and CDR2 is YYDKDF in the germline V gene (reference sequence). This chain's CDR3 is CATSRDRTGSNGKLFF. The DNA for the CDR3 is TGTGCCACCAGCAGAGATAGGACAGGGTCGAATGGAAAACTGTTTTTT.

This clone was seen just once. The V gene is TRBV7-2, the J gene TRBJ1-1; D call uncertain. The V end lost 1 base, the J end lost 6 bases, and 9 bases lay between the germline ends. This CDR3 has 13 residues. Per germline, CDR1 SGHTA and CDR2 FQGNSA. CDR3 in amino acids: CASSLEREAEAFF. The CDR3 DNA reads TGTGCCAGCAGCTTAGAGAGGGAGGCTGAAGCTTTCTTT.

The rearrangement joins TRBV28 to TRBJ1-4, with TRBD1 matching over 8 bases. Germline-derived CDR1 and CDR2 are MDHEN and SYDVKM. The CDR3 totals 12 residues. J was trimmed by 8 bases and V by 11 bases; bases with no gene match: 7. The CDR3 nucleotides are TGTGCCTCAGGACAGGGTCGGGAAAAACTGTTTTTT. Encoded protein: CASGQGREKLFF.

This rearrangement joins TRBV11-2 to TRBJ1-2, with D possibly being TRBD1 (5 bases). CDR3 length equals 16 residues. From germline, CDR1 is SGHAT and CDR2 FQNNGV. Trimming removed 4 bases from V and 0 bases from J, with 15 bases in between. The CDR3 loop reads CASSSGGVSSNYGYTF. In nucleotides, the CDR3 is TGTGCCAGCAGCTCGGGGGGAGTCTCATCTAACTATGGCTACACCTTC. Looking up the rest from reference TRBV11-2 and TRBJ1-2 gives the full variable domain: EAGVAQSPRYKIIEKRQSVAFWCNPISGHATLYWYQQILGQGPKLLIQFQNNGVVDDSQLPKDRFSAERLKGVDSTLKIQPAKLEDSAVYLCASSSGGVSSNYGYTFGSGTRLTVV.

V is TRBV13 and J is TRBJ2-5; the D gene is possibly TRBD1 (5 bases). Germline loops: CDR1 PRHDT, CDR2 FYEKMQ (reference sequence). The CDR3 has 12 amino acids. Trimming took 8 bases from V and 2 from J, leaving 9 bases between them. CDR3 nucleotides: TGTGCCAGCCGAAGGGGACAAGAGACCCAGTACTTC. It specifies CASRRGQETQYF.

In its sample, this clone was seen a few times. This chain joins TRBV6-6 and TRBJ1-5; 7 bases agree with TRBD1. The CDR3 extends over 15 amino acids. Germline assignment: CDR1 MNHNY and CDR2 SVGAGI (reference sequence). The V gene end was trimmed by 2 bases and the J gene end by 7 bases; junction bases not matched to a gene: 8. The CDR3 region is CASSYRRQGSQPQHF. The CDR3 DNA sequence: TGTGCCAGCAGTTACCGTAGACAGGGTAGCCAGCCCCAGCATTTT.

The CDR3 protein is CASSYSPDSGRPQHF. The CDR3 region has the DNA TGTGCCAGCAGTTACTCTCCCGATTCTGGCAGGCCCCAGCATTTT. This chain connects TRBV6-5 to TRBJ1-5, with D unclear. Per germline, CDR1 MNHEY and CDR2 SVGAGI. This CDR3 has 15 amino acids. V dropped 0 bases and J dropped 9 bases, with 15 bases sitting between them.

The J gene is TRBJ1-2, the V gene TRBV15; D is unclear. The germline CDR1 and CDR2 sequences are LNHNV and YYDKDF (reference sequence). The V gene lost 0 bases and the J gene lost 5 bases, with 7 bases spanning the gap. The CDR3 runs to 13 residues. In DNA, the CDR3 is TGTGCCACCAGCAGAGATGGCACATATGGCTACACCTTC. Translating gives CATSRDGTYGYTF.

This chain uses TRBV9 with TRBJ1-2, with D possibly matching TRBD1 (5 bases). From germline, CDR1 is SGDLS and CDR2 YYNGEE. Trimming removed 3 bases at V and 6 bases at J, with 18 bases between. The CDR3 is 15 residues long. The CDR3 DNA is TGTGCCAGCAGCGCCACTCAGGGTCTCGGCGATGGCTACACCTTC. It is translated as CASSATQGLGDGYTF.

The chain links TRBV7-8 to TRBJ2-5, with 7 bases lining up with TRBD2. The CDR3 is 14 residues long. V was clipped by 11 bases and J by 5 bases; unmatched bases: 14. The V gene's germline CDR1 is SGHVS and CDR2 FQNEAQ. The CDR3 here is CAGGRASPVETQYF. The DNA for the CDR3 is TGTGCCGGAGGGAGGGCGTCCCCGGTGGAGACCCAGTACTTC. Based on the CDR3 plus reference TRBV7-8 and TRBJ2-5, the full variable domain is GAGVSQSPRYKVAKRGQDVALRCDPISGHVSLFWYQQALGQGPEFLTYFQNEAQLDKSGLPSDRFFAERPEGSVSTLKIQRTQQEDSAVYLCAGGRASPVETQYFGPGTRLLVL.

This clone was observed a handful of times. This chain uses TRBV7-9 with TRBJ1-2; a weak D match, TRBD1 (5 bases). CDR1 and CDR2 (germline): SEHNR, FQNEAQ (reference sequence). The CDR3 is 14 residues long. The V and J ends lost 1 base and 3 bases respectively, with 9 bases between them. The CDR3 protein is CASSLGGADYGYTF. The CDR3 DNA sequence: TGTGCCAGCAGCTTAGGGGGCGCGGACTATGGCTACACCTTC.

This clone was found once. The V call is TRBV4-2, the J call TRBJ2-3; 7 nucleotides match TRBD1. The J segment lost 12 bases and the V segment lost 1 base, leaving 7 bases of the junction unmatched. The CDR3 contains 13 residues. The germline gives CDR1 LGHNA, CDR2 YNFKEQ. The CDR3 sequence is CASSQASGTEQYF. DNA of the CDR3: TGTGCCAGCAGCCAAGCTTCCGGGACAGAACAGTATTTT.

This clone has a single count. V and J are TRBV7-3 and TRBJ2-3; 14 bases map to TRBD2. CDR1 SGHTA and CDR2 FQGTGA come from the germline V gene. Germline trimming cut 6 bases from V and 5 bases from J; bases unmatched to any gene: 4. The CDR3 is made up of 15 amino acids. This CDR3 is CASRRTSGGQDTQYF. The CDR3 bases are TGTGCCAGCAGAAGGACTAGCGGGGGGCAAGATACGCAGTATTTT.

This rearrangement joins TRBV5-1 to TRBJ2-5, with TRBD1 as a possible D gene (8 bases). Matching the DNA end better, TRBJ2-7 makes the J call doubtful. Germline V CDR1 and CDR2: SGHRS, YFSETQ. The CDR3 loop spans 13 amino acids. CDR3 DNA: TGCGCCAGCAGCCAACAGGGGGGGTACGAGCAGTACTTC. Amino acid sequence: CASSQQGGYEQYF.

The chain carries TRBV28 and TRBJ1-2; D is possibly TRBD1 (5 bases). Germline V lookup: CDR1 MDHEN, CDR2 SYDVKM. CDR3 length: 14 residues. V was trimmed by 5 bases and J by 8 bases, leaving 18 bases between them. CDR3 DNA: TGTGCCAGCAGTAGTTTTTATCTCGGGGGAGGCTACACCTTC. It codes for CASSSFYLGGGYTF.

The rearrangement uses TRBV11-2 and TRBJ2-7, with D perhaps matching TRBD1 (6 bases). V was pared by 5 bases and J by 3 bases, with 14 bases between. The CDR3 totals 14 residues. CDR1 and CDR2 from the germline V gene are SGHAT and FQNNGV. The CDR3 DNA reads TGTGCCAGCAGCCTTGGACAGAGAAACTACGAGCAGTACTTC. Amino acids: CASSLGQRNYEQYF. The full variable domain, with the rest looked up from reference TRBV11-2 and TRBJ2-7, is EAGVAQSPRYKIIEKRQSVAFWCNPISGHATLYWYQQILGQGPKLLIQFQNNGVVDDSQLPKDRFSAERLKGVDSTLKIQPAKLEDSAVYLCASSLGQRNYEQYFGPGTRLTVT.

The rearrangement links TRBV28 to TRBJ1-1; a weak D match, TRBD1 (5 bases). Trimming left V 6 bases short and J 0 bases short, with 11 bases between. The CDR3 extends over 14 amino acids. Per germline, CDR1 MDHEN and CDR2 SYDVKM. CDR3 DNA sequence: TGTGCCAGCAGCCTGTCGGGGGTGAACACTGAAGCTTTCTTT. This sequence encodes CASSLSGVNTEAFF.

The rearrangement links TRBV6-5 to TRBJ1-6, with 8 bases aligning to TRBD1. The CDR3 covers 15 residues. The V gene's germline CDR1 is MNHEY and CDR2 SVGAGI. V shed 5 bases and J 7 bases; nucleotides not matched to a gene: 7. For the CDR3, the DNA is TGTGCCAGCAGTCTCGACAGGGGAGAAAATTCACCCCTCCACTTT. Amino acid sequence: CASSLDRGENSPLHF.

This clone came up a few times. V and J are TRBV4-1 and TRBJ1-2; 7 positions match TRBD1. V lost 0 bases and J lost 7; bases outside the gene matches: 11. The CDR3 extends over 16 amino acids. Germline CDR1 reads MGHRA; CDR2 reads YSYEKL. CDR3 loop: CASSQEGGGIRFGYTF. DNA of the CDR3: TGCGCCAGCAGCCAAGAAGGGGGCGGTATAAGGTTTGGCTACACCTTC.